In this sample, the clone carrying this T cell receptor beta chain turned up a few times. The data are from a study of control samples from healthy donors and cancer patients. Germline values: CDR1 MDHEN, CDR2 SYDVKM. V lost 6 bases and J lost 0; bases outside the gene matches: 0. The CDR3 has 13 amino acids. Sequencing was performed with immunoSEQ multiplex PCR; in TCRdb, only in-frame clones are kept and a portion is missing. The sample contains tens of thousands of clones, around nine tenths of which appear only once. This TCR was sampled from a woman between 50 and 59 years old in good health. The sequencing sample was made of blood. This chain connects TRBV28 to TRBJ1-1, with TRBD1 identical over 8 bases. The CDR3, as DNA: TGTGCCAGCAGGGGACAGGTGAACACTGAAGCTTTCTTT. Amino acid sequence: CASRGQVNTEAFF.